Listed here are 2 T cell receptor beta chains from one sample, sequenced in a study of T cell responses to AZD1222 COVID-19 vaccine. The assay was immunoSEQ multiplex PCR, and TCRdb's table has in-frame clones only and misses some. In the table there are around 78,000 clones, 85% to 90% of which are singletons. The input for sequencing was peripheral blood, taken 28 days after the second AZD1222 dose. The source of these receptors is an adult who received the AZD1222 COVID-19 vaccine.

The chain combines TRBV3-1 (or the pseudogene TRBV3-2) with TRBJ1-1; no definite D call. Germline V gene lookup returns CDR1 LGHDT and CDR2 YNNKEL (reference sequence). V lost 3 bases to trimming and J lost 0 bases, with 5 bases between them. The CDR3 has 13 residues. The CDR3 protein is CASSHQMNTEAFF. CDR3 nucleotides: TGTGCCAGCAGCCATCAAATGAACACTGAAGCTTTCTTT.

CDR3 in DNA: TGTGCCAGCATCATCGAGCCATTACTAAGACAGGGCGAGGGCACTGAAGCTTTCTTT. Its translation: CASIIEPLLRQGEGTEAFF. The rearrangement uses TRBV2 and TRBJ1-1; 7 bases are a match to TRBD1. The CDR3 is 19 amino acids. The trim removed 7 bases at V and 4 bases at J, leaving 24 bases unmatched. Germline V gene data show CDR1 as SNHLY and CDR2 as FYNNEI. The full variable domain, completed using reference TRBV2 and TRBJ1-1, is EPEVTQTPSHQVTQMGQEVILRCVPISNHLYFYWYRQILGQKVEFLVSFYNNEISEKSEIFDDQFSVERPDGSNFTLKIRSTKLEDSAMYFCASIIEPLLRQGEGTEAFFGQGTRLTVV.